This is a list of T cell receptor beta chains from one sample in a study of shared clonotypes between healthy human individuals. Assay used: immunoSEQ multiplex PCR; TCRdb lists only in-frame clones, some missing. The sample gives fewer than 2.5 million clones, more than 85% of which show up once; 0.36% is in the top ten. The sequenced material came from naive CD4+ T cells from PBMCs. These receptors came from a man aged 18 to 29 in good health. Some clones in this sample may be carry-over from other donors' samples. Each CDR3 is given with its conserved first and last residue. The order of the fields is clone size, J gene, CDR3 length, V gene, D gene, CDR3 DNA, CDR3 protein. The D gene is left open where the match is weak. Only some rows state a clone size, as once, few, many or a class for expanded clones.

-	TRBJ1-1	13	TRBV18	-	TGTGCCAGCTCAGTTGGACAGAACACTGAAGCTTTCTTT	CASSVGQNTEAFF
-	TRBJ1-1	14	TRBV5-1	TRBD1	TGCGCCAGCAGTCCCGGGACAGGGGAGACTGAAGCTTTCTTT	CASSPGTGETEAFF
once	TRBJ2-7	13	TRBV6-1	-	TGTGCCAGCAGTGAACTGGGGGCGGGCGAGCAGTACTTC	CASSELGAGEQYF
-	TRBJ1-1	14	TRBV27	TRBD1	TGTGCCAGCAGTTTAATACAGGGGGCAGGTGAAGCTTTCTTT	CASSLIQGAGEAFF
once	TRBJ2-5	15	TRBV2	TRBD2	TGTGCCAGCAGTACTAGCGGGAGGTCGGCAGAGACCCAGTACTTC	CASSTSGRSAETQYF
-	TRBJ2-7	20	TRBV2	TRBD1	TGTGCCAGCATGCTCAGGGGGCCGGTTCTGGGAGGTAGGAGCTCCTACGAGCAGTACTTC	CASMLRGPVLGGRSSYEQYF
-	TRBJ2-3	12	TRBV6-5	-	TGTGCCAGCGGGTTTGCGCGGGGTACGCAGTATTTT	CASGFARGTQYF
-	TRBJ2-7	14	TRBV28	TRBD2	TGTGCCAGCAGTTCACTAGCGGGAGAATCCGAGCAGTACTTC	CASSSLAGESEQYF
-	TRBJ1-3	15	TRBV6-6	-	TGTGCCAGCAGCCCCGACAGATACTCTGGAAACACCATATATTTT	CASSPDRYSGNTIYF
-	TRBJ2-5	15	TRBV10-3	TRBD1	TGTGCCATCAGAGCTGGGACAGGGGTTACGGAGACCCAGTACTTC	CAIRAGTGVTETQYF
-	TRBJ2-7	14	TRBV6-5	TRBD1	TGTGCCAGCAGGGTCAACAGGGGGCTACACGAGCAGTACTTC	CASRVNRGLHEQYF
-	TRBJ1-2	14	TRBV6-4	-	TGTGCCAGCAGCCCTCAGATAGGACAAAATGGCTACACCTTC	CASSPQIGQNGYTF
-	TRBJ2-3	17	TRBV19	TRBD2	TGTGCCAGTAGTATAGCACCGGGACTAGCGGGAGAGGGTACGCAGTATTTT	CASSIAPGLAGEGTQYF
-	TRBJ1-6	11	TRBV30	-	TGTGCCTGGAGTTTAGGCTCACCCCTCCACTTT	CAWSLGSPLHF
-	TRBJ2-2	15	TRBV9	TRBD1	TGTGCCAGCAGCCCAGGGACAGGAAACACCGGGGAGCTGTTTTTT	CASSPGTGNTGELFF
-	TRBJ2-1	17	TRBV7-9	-	TGTGCCAGCAGCCCTAGGCCCGGGGGCTCAGGGTTCGGTGAGCAGTTCTTC	CASSPRPGGSGFGEQFF
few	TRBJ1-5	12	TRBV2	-	TGTGCCAGCAGTGAGGAGGTTCAGCCCCAGCATTTT	CASSEEVQPQHF
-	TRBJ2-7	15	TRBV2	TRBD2	TGTGCCAGCAGTGCACGACTAGCGGGACCCATCGAGCAGTACTTC	CASSARLAGPIEQYF
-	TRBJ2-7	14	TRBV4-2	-	TGTGCCAGCAGCCAAGACAGTCATTCCGACGAGCAGTACTTC	CASSQDSHSDEQYF
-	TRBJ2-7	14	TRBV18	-	TGTGCCAGCTCCACCAAGGAGGGGGTCGGCGAGCAGTACTTC	CASSTKEGVGEQYF
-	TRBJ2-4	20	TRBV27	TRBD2	TGTGCCAGCAGTTTCATGACTAGCGGGACGTTGGAGGTAGCCAAAAACATTCAGTACTTC	CASSFMTSGTLEVAKNIQYF
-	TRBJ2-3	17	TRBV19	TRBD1	TGTGCCAGTAGTCCCGGGACAGGTACGGTCGGCACAGATACGCAGTATTTT	CASSPGTGTVGTDTQYF
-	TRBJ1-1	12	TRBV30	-	TGTGCCTGGAGTGTATTTGGAGGTGAAGCTTTCTTT	CAWSVFGGEAFF
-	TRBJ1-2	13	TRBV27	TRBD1	TGTGCCAGCGCACAAGGGGGCGCGTTTGGCTACACCTTC	CASAQGGAFGYTF
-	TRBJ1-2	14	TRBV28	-	TGTGCCAGCACCCTACAGGGAGTAAACTATGGCTACACCTTC	CASTLQGVNYGYTF